The present TCR beta chain was sequenced within a study of blood T cell repertoires in COVID-19. Study at large: Researchers got acute and convalescent COVID-19 samples from the United States, Italy and Spain. The cDNA or gDNA used as material had been derived from T cells, B-cell-depleted T cells, or PBMCs.

This CDR3 comprises 14 residues. Germline CDR1 MNHNS, CDR2 SASEGT. V lost 1 base, J lost 3 bases, and 1 base stayed unmatched. In the original processing: Reference gene primer amplification gave nucleated cell count estimates. Only in-frame clones appear in the TCRdb table, and some are missing; sequencing was by immunoSEQ multiplex PCR. V and J calls and clone size are those listed in that table; D and trimming were worked out from the DNA. The data show 120,000 or so clones, with 70% to 90% seen just once and 1.5% to 1.9% held by the top ten. The TCR sequence derives from a human donor in a cohort sampled during active COVID-19. Sequencing was performed on peripheral blood. V gene TRBV6-1 combines with J gene TRBJ2-5, with 8 bases lining up with TRBD1. The CDR3 spells CASSEGTGKETQYF. DNA of the CDR3: TGTGCCAGCAGTGAAGGGACAGGGAAAGAGACCCAGTACTTC.